This TCR beta chain derives from a study of OX40 agonist ivuxolimab in advanced cancers. Libraries were prepared by immunoSEQ multiplex PCR; TCRdb keeps only in-frame clonotypes and omits some of them. The data hold over 60,000 clones, with roughly 84% observed a single time. Trimming took off 0 bases at V and 6 bases at J, with 15 bases between the two ends. In germline, CDR1 is MNHEY, CDR2 SVGAGI. The CDR3 is 15 residues long. The sample consisted of CD4+ or CD8+ T cells sorted from blood, taken in a trial of the OX40 agonist ivuxolimab. The V call is TRBV6-5, the J call TRBJ2-7; D perhaps matches TRBD1 (5 bases). This receptor was taken from an adult with an advanced solid tumor such as melanoma, head and neck, liver or kidney cancer. CDR3 region: CASSYSRSRVGEQYF. As DNA, the CDR3 is TGTGCCAGCAGTTACTCGCGTTCCAGGGTCGGCGAGCAGTACTTC.